The source of this T cell receptor (beta chain) is a study of blood T cell repertoires in COVID-19. On the study more broadly: Specimens from acute and convalescent COVID-19 originated in the United States, Italy and Spain. Sample material is recorded as cDNA or gDNA derived from T cells, B-cell-depleted T cells, or PBMCs.

As processed by the authors: Estimated nucleated cell counts came from reference gene primer amplification. Sequencing was performed with immunoSEQ multiplex PCR; in TCRdb, only in-frame clones are kept and a portion is missing. Clone size and V and J calls were adopted from that table, with D and trimming inferred from the DNA. The repertoire holds 140,000 to 150,000 clones, with around four fifths as singletons. Per the germline V gene, CDR1 is SQVTM and CDR2 is ANQGSEA. CDR3 size: 13 residues. V lost 4 bases and J lost 3, with 9 bases in between. The sequenced sample consisted of peripheral blood. The chain is built from TRBV29-1 and TRBJ1-4; no definite D call. The receptor was derived from a human donor in a cohort sampled during active COVID-19. CDR3 residues: CSVAGGANEKLFF. CDR3 coding DNA: TGCAGCGTTGCCGGCGGAGCTAATGAAAAACTGTTTTTT.